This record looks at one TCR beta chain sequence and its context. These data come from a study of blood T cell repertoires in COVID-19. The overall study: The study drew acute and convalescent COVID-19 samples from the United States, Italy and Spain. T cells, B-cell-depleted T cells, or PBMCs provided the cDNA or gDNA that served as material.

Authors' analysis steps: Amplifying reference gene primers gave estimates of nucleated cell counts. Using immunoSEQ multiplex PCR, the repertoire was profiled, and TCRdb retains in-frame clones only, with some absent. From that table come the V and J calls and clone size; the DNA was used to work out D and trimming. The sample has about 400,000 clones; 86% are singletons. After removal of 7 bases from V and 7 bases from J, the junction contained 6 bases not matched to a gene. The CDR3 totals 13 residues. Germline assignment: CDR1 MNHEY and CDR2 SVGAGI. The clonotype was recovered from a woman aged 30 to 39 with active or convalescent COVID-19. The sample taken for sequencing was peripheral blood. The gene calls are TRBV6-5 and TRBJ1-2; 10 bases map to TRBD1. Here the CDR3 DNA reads TGTGCCAGCACCCTAGGGACAGGGGTTGGCTACACCTTC. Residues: CASTLGTGVGYTF.